This paragraph reports one TCR beta chain. Within the sample, other DNA sequences also encode this same CDR3. The CDR3 covers 15 residues. Germline-derived CDR1 and CDR2 are SNHLY and FYNNEI. V shed 6 bases, J shed 0 bases, and the junction held 6 bases outside the gene matches. Only Caucasian adults living in Nashville, Tennessee served as donors. Investigators divided CD4+ cells into CD45RA+ naive and CD45RA-negative memory subsets. This sample is part of a study of shared clonotypes between healthy human individuals. About the study: Every donor yielded three CD4 naive, three CD4 memory, two CD8 naive and one CD8 memory plate.

Running of the assay took place at deep level. Only in-frame clones appear in the TCRdb table, and some are missing; sequencing was by immunoSEQ multiplex PCR. The repertoire holds roughly 680,000 clones, with around 70% as singletons. The TCR originated in a woman aged 30 to 39 in good health. Specimen: memory CD4+ T cells sorted from blood. Subset specified: CD45RA-negative fraction. The V call is TRBV2, the J call TRBJ2-3; 7 nucleotides align to TRBD1. CDR3 region: CASRAQGLSTDTQYF. The CDR3 DNA reads as TGTGCCAGCAGAGCACAGGGGCTGAGCACAGATACGCAGTATTTT. Based on the CDR3 plus reference TRBV2 and TRBJ2-3, the full variable domain is EPEVTQTPSHQVTQMGQEVILRCVPISNHLYFYWYRQILGQKVEFLVSFYNNEISEKSEIFDDQFSVERPDGSNFTLKIRSTKLEDSAMYFCASRAQGLSTDTQYFGPGTRLTVL.